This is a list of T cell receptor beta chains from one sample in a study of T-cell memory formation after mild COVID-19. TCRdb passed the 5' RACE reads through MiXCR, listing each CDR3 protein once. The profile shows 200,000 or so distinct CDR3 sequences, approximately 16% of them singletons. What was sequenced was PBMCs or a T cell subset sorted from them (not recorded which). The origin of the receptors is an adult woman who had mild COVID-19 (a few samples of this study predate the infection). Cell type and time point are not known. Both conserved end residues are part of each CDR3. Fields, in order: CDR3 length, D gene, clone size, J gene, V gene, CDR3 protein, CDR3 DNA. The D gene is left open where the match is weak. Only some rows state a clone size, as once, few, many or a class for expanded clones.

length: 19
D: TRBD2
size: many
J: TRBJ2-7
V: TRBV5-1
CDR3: CASSLSGLAGRSFPYEQYF
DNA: TGCGCCAGCAGCTTGAGCGGACTAGCGGGACGTAGTTTCCCATACGAGCAGTACTTC

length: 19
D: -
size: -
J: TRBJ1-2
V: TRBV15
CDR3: CATSPSRTVVEWQARGYTF
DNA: TGTGCCACCAGCCCCAGCCGGACGGTGGTGGAATGGCAGGCTCGGGGCTACACCTTC

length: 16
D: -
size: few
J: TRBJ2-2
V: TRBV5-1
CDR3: CASSLAGGLNTGELFF
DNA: TGCGCCAGCAGCTTGGCTGGGGGCCTGAACACCGGGGAGCTGTTTTTT

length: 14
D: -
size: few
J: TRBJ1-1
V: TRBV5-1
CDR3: CASSLSRVNTEAFF
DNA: TGCGCCAGCAGCTTAAGCAGGGTGAACACTGAAGCTTTCTTT

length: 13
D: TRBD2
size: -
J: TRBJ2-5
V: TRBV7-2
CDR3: CASSLGGEGTQYF
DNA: TGTGCCAGCAGCTTAGGAGGGGAGGGGACCCAGTACTTC

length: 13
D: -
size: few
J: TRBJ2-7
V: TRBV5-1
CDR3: CASSLEAGREQYF
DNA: TGCGCCAGCAGCTTGGAGGCAGGGCGGGAGCAGTACTTC

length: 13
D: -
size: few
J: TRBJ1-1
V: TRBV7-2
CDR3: CASTADRLLGAFF
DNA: TGTGCCAGCACCGCCGACAGGTTACTAGGAGCTTTCTTT

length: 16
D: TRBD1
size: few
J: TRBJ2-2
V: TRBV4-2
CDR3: CASSQAQGADTGELFF
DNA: TGTGCCAGCAGCCAAGCGCAGGGGGCGGACACCGGGGAGCTGTTTTTT

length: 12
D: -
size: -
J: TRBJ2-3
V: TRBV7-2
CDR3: CASSSPQGTQYF
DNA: TGTGCCAGCAGCTCCCCCCAGGGTACGCAGTATTTT

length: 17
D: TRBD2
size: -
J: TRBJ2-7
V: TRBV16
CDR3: CASQRQPTSGNSYEQYF
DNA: TGTGCCAGCCAAAGGCAACCCACTAGCGGGAATTCCTACGAGCAGTACTTC

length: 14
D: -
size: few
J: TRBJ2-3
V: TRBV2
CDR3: CASSETRSTDTQYF
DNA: TGTGCCAGCAGTGAAACTAGATCCACAGATACGCAGTATTTT

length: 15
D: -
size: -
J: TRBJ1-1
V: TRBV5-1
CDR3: CASSLGQHMNTEAFF
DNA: TGCGCCAGCAGCCTCGGACAGCATATGAACACTGAAGCTTTCTTT

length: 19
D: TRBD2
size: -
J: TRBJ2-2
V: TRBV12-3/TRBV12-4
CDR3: CASNPGTSGRSVNTGELFF
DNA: TGTGCCAGCAACCCCGGGACTAGCGGGAGATCGGTTAACACCGGGGAGCTGTTTTTT

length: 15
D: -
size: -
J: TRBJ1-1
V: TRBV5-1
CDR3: CASSGGTSLNTEAFF
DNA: TGCGCCAGCAGCGGGGGGACATCTTTGAACACTGAAGCTTTCTTT

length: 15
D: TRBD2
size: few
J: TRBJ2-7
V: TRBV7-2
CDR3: CASSSNGLAGYEQYF
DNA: TGTGCCAGCAGCTCTAATGGACTAGCGGGATACGAGCAGTACTTC

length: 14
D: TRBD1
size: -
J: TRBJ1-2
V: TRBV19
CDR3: CASVKDRGGYGYTF
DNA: TGTGCCAGCGTCAAGGACAGGGGAGGCTATGGCTACACCTTC

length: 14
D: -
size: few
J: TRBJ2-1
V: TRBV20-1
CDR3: CSATSTGPHNEQFF
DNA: TGCAGTGCCACTTCAACCGGGCCACACAATGAGCAGTTCTTC

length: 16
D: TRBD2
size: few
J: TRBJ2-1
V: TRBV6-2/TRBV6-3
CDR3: CASSYSGLAGANEQFF
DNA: TGTGCCAGCAGTTACTCTGGGCTAGCGGGAGCAAATGAGCAGTTCTTC

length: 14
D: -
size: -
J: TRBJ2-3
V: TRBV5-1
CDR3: CASSPGPTPDTQYF
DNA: TGCGCCAGCAGCCCGGGCCCCACCCCAGATACGCAGTATTTT

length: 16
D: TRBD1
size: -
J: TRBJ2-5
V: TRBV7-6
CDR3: CASSLMGDSPVETQYF
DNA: TGTGCCAGCAGCTTGATGGGGGACAGTCCCGTGGAGACCCAGTACTTC

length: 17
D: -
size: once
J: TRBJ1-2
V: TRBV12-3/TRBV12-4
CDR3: CASSRAIGTEEAYGYTF
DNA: TGTGCCAGCAGCCGGGCAATCGGGACCGAGGAAGCTTATGGCTACACCTTC

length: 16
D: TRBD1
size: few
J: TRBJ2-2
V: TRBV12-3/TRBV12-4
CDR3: CASSAPGQGEAGELFF
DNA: TGTGCCAGCAGTGCACCGGGACAGGGTGAAGCCGGGGAGCTGTTTTTT

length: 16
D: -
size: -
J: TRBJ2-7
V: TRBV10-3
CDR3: CAISDPVQSNLYEQYF
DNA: TGTGCCATCAGTGACCCCGTACAGAGTAACCTCTACGAGCAGTACTTC

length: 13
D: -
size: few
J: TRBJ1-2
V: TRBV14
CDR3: CASSHLGHHGYTF
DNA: TGTGCCAGCAGCCATCTAGGGCACCATGGCTACACCTTC

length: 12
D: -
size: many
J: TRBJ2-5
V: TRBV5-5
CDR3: CASGPSPETQYF
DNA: TGTGCCAGCGGGCCCAGTCCGGAGACCCAGTACTTC

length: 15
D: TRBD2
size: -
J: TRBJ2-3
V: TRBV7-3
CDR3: CASPTSGSQADTQYF
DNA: TGTGCCAGCCCAACTAGCGGGAGTCAGGCAGATACGCAGTATTTT

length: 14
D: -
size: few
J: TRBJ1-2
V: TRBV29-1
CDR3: CSVETARGAYGYTF
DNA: TGCAGCGTTGAAACTGCCAGGGGAGCCTATGGCTACACCTTC

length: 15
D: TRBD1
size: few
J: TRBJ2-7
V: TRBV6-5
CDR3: CASSYWTGGSYEQYF
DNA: TGTGCCAGCAGTTACTGGACAGGGGGATCCTACGAGCAGTACTTC

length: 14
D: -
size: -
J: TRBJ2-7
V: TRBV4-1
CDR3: CASSRTLTNYEQYF
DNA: TGCGCCAGCAGCCGGACACTTACAAATTACGAGCAGTACTTC

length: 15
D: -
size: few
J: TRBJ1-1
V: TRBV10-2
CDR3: CASSVVLGRATEAFF
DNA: TGCGCCAGCAGTGTGGTTTTGGGCCGGGCCACTGAAGCTTTCTTT

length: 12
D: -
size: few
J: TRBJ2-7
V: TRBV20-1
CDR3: CSARGIQNEQYF
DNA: TGCAGTGCTAGAGGTATCCAGAACGAGCAGTACTTC

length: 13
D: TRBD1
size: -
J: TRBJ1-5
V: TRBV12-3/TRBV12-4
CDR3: CASRQGANQPQHF
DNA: TGTGCCAGCAGACAGGGGGCCAATCAGCCCCAGCATTTT

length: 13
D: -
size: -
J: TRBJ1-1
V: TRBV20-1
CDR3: CSVSRTANTEAFF
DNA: TGCAGTGTATCGAGGACGGCGAACACTGAAGCTTTCTTT

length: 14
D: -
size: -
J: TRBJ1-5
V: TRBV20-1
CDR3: CSVRFGGTNQPQHF
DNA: TGCAGTGTTAGGTTCGGGGGCACTAATCAGCCCCAGCATTTT

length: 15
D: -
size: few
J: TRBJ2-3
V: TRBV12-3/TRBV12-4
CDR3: CASSPYLLNTDTQYF
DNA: TGTGCCAGCAGTCCATACCTCCTTAACACAGATACGCAGTATTTT

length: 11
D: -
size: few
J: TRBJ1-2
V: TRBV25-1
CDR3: CASSGNYGYTF
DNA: TGTGCCAGCAGTGGGAACTATGGCTACACCTTC

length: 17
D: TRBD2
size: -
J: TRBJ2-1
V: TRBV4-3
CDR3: CASSQVASGGGGNEQFF
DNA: TGCGCCAGCAGCCAAGTTGCTAGCGGGGGGGGAGGAAATGAGCAGTTCTTC

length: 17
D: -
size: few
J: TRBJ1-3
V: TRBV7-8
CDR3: CASSPPWWVEDGNTIYF
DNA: TGTGCCAGCAGCCCCCCTTGGTGGGTAGAGGATGGAAACACCATATATTTT

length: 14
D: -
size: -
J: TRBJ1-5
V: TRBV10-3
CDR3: CAISDESSNQPQHF
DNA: TGTGCCATCAGTGACGAGAGTAGCAATCAGCCCCAGCATTTT

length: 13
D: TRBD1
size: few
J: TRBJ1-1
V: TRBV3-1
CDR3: CASSRTGGDEAFF
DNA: TGTGCCAGCAGCCGAACAGGGGGGGATGAAGCTTTCTTT

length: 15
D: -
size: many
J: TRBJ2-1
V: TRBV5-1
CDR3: CASSLAPNQADEQFF
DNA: TGCGCCAGCAGCTTGGCACCCAATCAGGCTGATGAGCAGTTCTTC

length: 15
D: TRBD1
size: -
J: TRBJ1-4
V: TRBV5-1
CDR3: CASSLCRTLRTGDLF
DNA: TGCGCCAGCAGCTTATGCCGGACGCTTCGGACAGGTGACCTCTTT

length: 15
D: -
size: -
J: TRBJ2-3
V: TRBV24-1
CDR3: CATSDAPGRTDTQYF
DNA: TGTGCCACCAGTGATGCCCCGGGTCGCACAGATACGCAGTATTTT

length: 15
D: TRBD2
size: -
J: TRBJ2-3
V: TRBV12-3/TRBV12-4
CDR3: CASTSGRRSTDTQYF
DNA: TGTGCCAGCACCTCCGGGAGGAGGAGCACAGATACGCAGTATTTT

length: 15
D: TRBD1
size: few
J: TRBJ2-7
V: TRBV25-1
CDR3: CASSESVTGIYEQYF
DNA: TGTGCCAGCAGTGAATCTGTGACAGGGATCTACGAGCAGTACTTC

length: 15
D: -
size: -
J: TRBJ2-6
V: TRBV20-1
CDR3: CSATSGDSGANVLIF
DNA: TGCAGTGCGACTTCGGGGGACTCTGGGGCCAACGTCCTGATTTTC

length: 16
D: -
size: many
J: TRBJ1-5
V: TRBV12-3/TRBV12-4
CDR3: CASSSGFDGINQPQHF
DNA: TGTGCCAGCAGTTCGGGATTTGACGGTATCAATCAGCCCCAGCATTTT

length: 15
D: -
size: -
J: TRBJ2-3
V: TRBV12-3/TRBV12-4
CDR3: CAIRIPGLSTDTQYF
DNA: TGTGCCATCAGGATTCCGGGACTTAGCACAGATACGCAGTATTTT

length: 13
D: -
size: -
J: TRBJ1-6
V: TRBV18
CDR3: CASSRDGNSPLHF
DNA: TGTGCCAGCTCACGAGACGGCAATTCACCCCTCCACTTT

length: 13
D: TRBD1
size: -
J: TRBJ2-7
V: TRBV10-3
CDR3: CAISETGGYEQYF
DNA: TGTGCCATCAGTGAGACAGGGGGGTACGAGCAGTACTTC

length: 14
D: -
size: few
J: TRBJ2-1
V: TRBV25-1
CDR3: CASSIGGFLGEQFF
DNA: TGTGCCAGCAGTATTGGGGGATTTCTGGGTGAGCAGTTCTTC

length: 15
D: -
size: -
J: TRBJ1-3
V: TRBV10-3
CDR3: CASRLDGGSGNTIYF
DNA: TGTGCCTCCAGATTGGATGGAGGCTCTGGAAACACCATATATTTT

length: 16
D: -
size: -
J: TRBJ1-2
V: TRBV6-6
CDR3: CASSYGGQITAVGYTF
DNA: TGTGCCAGCAGTTATGGGGGACAAATTACGGCTGTTGGCTACACCTTC

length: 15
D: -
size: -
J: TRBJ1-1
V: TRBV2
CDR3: CASSAEAGMNTEAFF
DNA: TGTGCCAGCAGTGCAGAGGCAGGTATGAACACTGAAGCTTTCTTT

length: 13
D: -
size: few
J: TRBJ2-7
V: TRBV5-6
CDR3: CASSSRLTYEQYF
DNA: TGTGCCAGCAGCTCGAGGCTGACCTACGAGCAGTACTTC

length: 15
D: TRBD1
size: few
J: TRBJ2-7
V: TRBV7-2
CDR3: CASSSSGTGSYEQYF
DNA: TGTGCCAGCAGCTCGTCCGGGACAGGATCTTACGAGCAGTACTTC

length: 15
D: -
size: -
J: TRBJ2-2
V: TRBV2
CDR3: CASLGLKSRAGELFF
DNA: TGTGCCAGTCTCGGACTGAAATCTCGGGCCGGGGAGCTGTTTTTT

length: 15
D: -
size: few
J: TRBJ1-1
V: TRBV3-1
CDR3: CASSLTWVMNTEAFF
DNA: TGTGCCAGCAGCCTCACCTGGGTTATGAACACTGAAGCTTTCTTT

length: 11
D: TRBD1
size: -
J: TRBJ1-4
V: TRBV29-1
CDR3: CSVGQNEKLFF
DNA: TGCAGCGTGGGACAGAATGAAAAACTGTTTTTT